This TCR beta chain is from a study of T cell responses to AZD1222 COVID-19 vaccine. Notes on the study in general: Seropositivity was recorded at baseline in only a handful of AZD1222 recipients. Epitopes outside B.1.351 and B.1.1.7 mutated regions reportedly drew nearly half of spike TCRs.

Notes on this clone: As yet, its antigen is unknown.

Generated by immunoSEQ multiplex PCR, the TCRdb table keeps only in-frame clones and is missing some. The sample records under 200,000 clones, approximately 90% being singletons. V shed 4 bases, J shed 5 bases, and the junction held 4 bases outside the gene matches. The CDR3 runs to 14 residues. Germline V gene lookup returns CDR1 SGHAT and CDR2 FQNNGV. This chain connects TRBV11-2 to TRBJ1-3; TRBD1 matches 8 bases. This material consisted of peripheral blood, taken 28 days after the second AZD1222 dose. This receptor was obtained from an adult who received the AZD1222 COVID-19 vaccine. The CDR3 coding sequence is TGTGCCAGCAGCTATCGGGACAGGAGAAACACCATATATTTT. It yields the protein CASSYRDRRNTIYF.